This T cell receptor (beta chain) was sequenced in a study of T cell repertoires in cytomegalovirus infection. For the study at large: Well-studied HLA-B-restricted epitopes and recently identified HLA-C-restricted epitopes of CMV were both used in the study. It can be stated that public TCR beta signatures indicated CMV infection as well as a matching HLA type. Broader study findings: Carriers of CMV plus the relevant HLA were identified by cumulative public TCR beta family frequency. HLA-C-restricted CMV clonotypes gave the most frequent clonotype in two of eight donors.

Germline values: CDR1 MNHEY, CDR2 SVGEGT. This CDR3 comprises 18 residues. TCRdb processed the reads anew with MiXCR; each CDR3 protein has one entry. The sample has approximately 910,000 distinct CDR3 sequences, around 31% seen once. Note on this clonotype: Its matching antigen is unknown. The junction does not match germline at one end; this may be a read error.

The rearrangement uses TRBV6-2 or TRBV6-3 and TRBJ1-6; D not resolved. This clonotype was obtained from a human donor in good health (CMV status not recorded). Some clones in this sample may be carry-over from other donors' samples. The sequences come from cultured CD8+ T cells from PBMCs, collected from culture after CMV antigen stimulation. This CDR3 is CASSPRAGDHSYNSLLHF. Written as DNA, the CDR3 is TGTGCCAGCAGTCCGCGGGCAGGAGACCACTCCTATAATTCACTCCTCCACTTT.